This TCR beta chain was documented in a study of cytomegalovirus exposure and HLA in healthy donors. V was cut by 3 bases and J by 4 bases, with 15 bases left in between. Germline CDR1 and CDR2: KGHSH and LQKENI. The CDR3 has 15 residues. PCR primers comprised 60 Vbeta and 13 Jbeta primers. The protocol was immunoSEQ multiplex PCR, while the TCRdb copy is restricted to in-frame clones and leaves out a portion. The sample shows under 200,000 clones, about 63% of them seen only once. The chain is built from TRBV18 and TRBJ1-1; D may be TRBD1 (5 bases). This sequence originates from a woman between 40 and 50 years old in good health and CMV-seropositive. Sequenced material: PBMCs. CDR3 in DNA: TGTGCCAGCTCACCCGGGGGGATCGCCTCCACTGAAGCTTTCTTT. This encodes CASSPGGIASTEAFF. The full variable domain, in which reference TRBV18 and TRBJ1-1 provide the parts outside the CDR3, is NAGVMQNPRHLVRRRGQEARLRCSPMKGHSHVYWYRQLPEEGLKFMVYLQKENIIDESGMPKERFSAEFPKEGPSILRIQQVVRGDSAAYFCASSPGGIASTEAFFGQGTRLTVV.